Presented here are 16 T cell receptor beta chains from one specimen sequenced in a study of CD8+ T cells in alopecia areata. As the sequencing template, cDNA was produced by extracting RNA and reverse transcribing it. Profiling relied on immunoSEQ multiplex PCR, and the TCRdb table lists in-frame clones only, not all of them. The top ten hold about 17% of the sample, which has about 120,000 clones, about 47% seen once. The sequencing used CD8+ T cells sorted from blood, collected at week 0. These receptor sequences come from a human donor with alopecia areata.

J is TRBJ2-5 and V is TRBV27, with D perhaps TRBD1 or TRBD2 (6 bases each). The CDR3 totals 14 residues. CDR1 is MNHEY, CDR2 SMNVEV, per germline (reference sequence). V dropped 3 bases and J dropped 5 bases, with 13 bases sitting between them. This CDR3 is CASSLGGAYETQYF. Here the CDR3 DNA reads TGTGCCAGCAGTTTGGGGGGCGCGTATGAGACCCAGTACTTC.

This chain connects TRBV5-1 to TRBJ2-6; D is unclear. CDR1 and CDR2 (germline): SGHRS, YFSETQ. V dropped 3 bases and J dropped 5 bases, with 6 bases sitting between them. This CDR3 has 13 residues. The DNA of the CDR3 is TGCGCCAGCAGCTCAGTTCGGGCCAACGTCCTGACTTTC. Translating gives CASSSVRANVLTF.

This clone turned up a few times. This chain links TRBV6-1 with TRBJ2-1; D is possibly TRBD1 (5 bases). V was trimmed by 1 base and J by 8 bases, leaving 15 bases between them. The germline V gene encodes CDR1 MNHNS and CDR2 SASEGT. The CDR3 sequence is 15 residues long. For the CDR3, the DNA is TGTGCCAGCAGTGAAGGCAGGGTCATCGTCGATGAGCAGTTCTTC. This gives the protein CASSEGRVIVDEQFF.

This clone was counted between two and nine times. This chain joins TRBV7-9 and TRBJ2-5, with D perhaps TRBD2 (5 bases). Germline V gene sequence: CDR1 SEHNR, CDR2 FQNEAQ (reference sequence). The CDR3 sequence is 13 residues long. Trimming cost V 1 base and J 4 bases, with 7 bases left between them. CDR3 in amino acids: CASSLVLAETQYF. The CDR3 nucleotides read TGTGCCAGCAGCTTAGTCCTAGCAGAGACCCAGTACTTC.

This clone was recorded a few times. The rearrangement uses TRBV4-3 and TRBJ2-7; tentatively, D is TRBD1 (6 bases). V was pared by 4 bases and J by 0 bases, with 13 bases between. The CDR3 is 15 amino acids. Germline V gives CDR1 LGHNA, CDR2 YSLEER. For the CDR3, the DNA is TGCGCCAGCAGCCTAACGAGGGGGTCCTCCTACGAGCAGTACTTC. Protein product: CASSLTRGSSYEQYF.

This clone was observed a few times. The rearrangement links TRBV29-1 to TRBJ1-5; the D is unclear. The CDR3 consists of 12 residues. Germline CDR1 is SQVTM and CDR2 is ANQGSEA. The V end was cut by 5 bases, the J end by 9 bases, with 14 bases between. CDR3 region: CSVFETPGPQHF. The CDR3, as DNA: TGCAGCGTTTTCGAAACTCCCGGGCCCCAGCATTTT.

This clone was counted a few times. The chain is built from TRBV5-1 and TRBJ2-5, with D unclear. Germline CDR1 SGHRS, CDR2 YFSETQ. This CDR3 contains 14 residues. V shed 2 bases and J shed 3 bases, with 11 bases lying between them. The CDR3 DNA sequence: TGCGCCAGCAGCTTCACCGGGTTAGAAGAGACCCAGTACTTC. Translated: CASSFTGLEETQYF.

The rearrangement links TRBV29-1 to TRBJ1-2; TRBD1 agrees at 9 bases. V dropped 7 bases and J dropped 3; count of bases not matched to a gene: 3. The CDR3 runs 12 residues. CDR1 and CDR2 from the germline V gene are SQVTM and ANQGSEA. CDR3 sequence (DNA): TGCAGCGCAGACAGGGGGGACTATGGCTACACCTTC. It yields the protein CSADRGDYGYTF. The full variable domain, with the rest looked up from reference TRBV29-1 and TRBJ1-2, is SAVISQKPSRDICQRGTSLTIQCQVDSQVTMMFWYRQQPGQSLTLIATANQGSEATYESGFVIDKFPISRPNLTFSTLTVSNMSPEDSSIYLCSADRGDYGYTFGSGTRLTVV.

This clone was observed many times. The chain is built from TRBV7-2 and TRBJ2-3, with TRBD2 as a possible D gene (5 bases). This CDR3 spans 12 amino acids. Germline assignment: CDR1 SGHTA and CDR2 FQGNSA. V lost 10 bases and J lost 4, with 12 bases in between. This CDR3 reads CATGLPPDTQYF. The CDR3 DNA reads as TGTGCCACCGGACTCCCTCCAGATACGCAGTATTTT.

The V gene is TRBV5-1, the J gene TRBJ1-4, with TRBD1 matching 7 bases. Trimming took 5 bases from V and 8 from J; bases not matched to a gene: 12. Germline loops: CDR1 SGHRS, CDR2 YFSETQ. This CDR3 is built from 15 residues. CDR3 sequence reads: CASRPEEGQPEKLFF. CDR3 coding DNA: TGCGCCAGCAGACCCGAAGAGGGACAGCCCGAAAAACTGTTTTTT.

This clone was seen a handful of times. This chain uses TRBV7-6 with TRBJ2-7; 8 bases align to TRBD1. CDR1 and CDR2 from the germline V gene are SGHVS and FNYEAQ. CDR3 size: 14 residues. V lost 5 bases to trimming and J lost 2 bases; unmatched junction nucleotides: 5. CDR3 sequence (DNA): TGTGCCAGCAGCCCCCGACAGGGGACCTACGAGCAGTACTTC. Translated: CASSPRQGTYEQYF.

The chain joins TRBV5-1 to TRBJ1-5; the D gene is possibly TRBD1 (5 bases). V was shortened by 0 bases and J by 11 bases, with 15 bases between the two germline ends. The V gene's germline CDR1 is SGHRS and CDR2 YFSETQ. The CDR3 is made up of 14 amino acids. This CDR3 is CASSLEGPQGTQHF. CDR3 nucleotide sequence: TGCGCCAGCAGCTTGGAGGGACCTCAAGGGACCCAGCATTTT.

The rearrangement uses TRBV29-1 and TRBJ2-1; a weak D match, TRBD1 (5 bases). Germline loops: CDR1 SQVTM, CDR2 ANQGSEA. There are 13 residues in the CDR3. V was trimmed by 4 bases and J by 5 bases, leaving 12 bases between them. DNA for the CDR3: TGCAGCGTTGCCAGGGCAAATAACAATGAGCAGTTCTTC. Translating it yields CSVARANNNEQFF.

In this sample, this clone turned up a few times. Other DNA sequences from this sample encode an identical CDR3 as well. The rearrangement joins TRBV27 to TRBJ1-1, with D maybe TRBD1 (6 bases). Between the trimmed V and J ends, which lost 2 bases and 3 bases, there was a span of 7 bases. CDR3 length equals 13 residues. In germline, CDR1 is MNHEY, CDR2 SMNVEV (reference sequence). For the CDR3, the DNA is TGTGCCAGCAGTTTAGAGGGGGACACTGAAGCTTTCTTT. Protein: CASSLEGDTEAFF.

This clone was counted only a few times. The rearrangement joins TRBV2 to TRBJ1-3; TRBD1 matches 8 bases. This CDR3 is built from 16 residues. V lost 8 bases, J lost 0 bases, and 9 bases stayed unmatched. Germline V CDR1 and CDR2: SNHLY, FYNNEI. For the CDR3, the DNA is TGTGCCAGCCTACTGACAGGGGCCGCCTCTGGAAACACCATATATTTT. This sequence encodes CASLLTGAASGNTIYF.

This sequence joins TRBV5-1 and TRBJ1-1, with 7 bases matching TRBD1. Germline-derived CDR1 and CDR2 are SGHRS and YFSETQ. This CDR3 has 15 amino acids. Losses at the gene ends were 0 bases for V and 5 bases for J; bases not matched to a gene: 7. CDR3 coding DNA: TGCGCCAGCAGCTTGGAGGCAGGGGGACAAACTGAAGCTTTCTTT. This codes for CASSLEAGGQTEAFF.